Detailed here is one TCR beta chain. Its antigen is unknown. The data are from a study of somatic mutations in cytotoxic T cells in rheumatoid arthritis. The method was immunoSEQ multiplex PCR; TCRdb's version includes in-frame clones alone and lacks a portion of them. The repertoire has about 29,000 clones, more than 85% of them found once; the top ten carry roughly 9.7%. After CD4+ and CD8+ cells were isolated by positive magnetic bead selection, their purity was checked by flow cytometry. Germline V gene sequence: CDR1 SEHNR, CDR2 FQNEAQ (reference sequence). The V gene lost 5 bases and the J gene lost 1 base, with 8 bases spanning the gap. The CDR3 spans 13 residues. Study-level points and caveats: Patients with rheumatoid arthritis, but not healthy controls, had CD8+ clonality that increased with age. In rheumatoid arthritis patients, the slight underrepresentation of TRBV07 was not adjusted for multiple comparisons. Relative to age-matched healthy controls, rheumatoid arthritis patients did not differ significantly in CD8+ T-cell clonality.

The sequencing input was CD8+ T cells sorted from blood. V and J are TRBV7-9 and TRBJ1-1; D unresolved. The receptor's source is an adult with rheumatoid arthritis. The CDR3 nucleotides are TGTGCCAGCAGCCCCCCACGGAACACTGAAGCTTTCTTT. Translation: CASSPPRNTEAFF. The full variable domain, completed using reference TRBV7-9 and TRBJ1-1, is DTGVSQNPRHKITKRGQNVTFRCDPISEHNRLYWYRQTLGQGPEFLTYFQNEAQLEKSRLLSDRFSAERPKGSFSTLEIQRTEQGDSAMYLCASSPPRNTEAFFGQGTRLTVV.